Listed below are T cell receptor beta chains from one sample, sequenced in a study of immune evolution from preneoplasia to lung adenocarcinoma. The assay was immunoSEQ multiplex PCR, and TCRdb's table has in-frame clones only and misses some. The profile covers some 8,500 clones, with roughly 88% appearing a single time and approximately 5.7% taken by the ten largest. Sequencing used FFPE minimally invasive lung adenocarcinoma tissue. Receptors were obtained from a person aged 65 to 85 with lung adenocarcinoma. CDR3s include the opening cysteine and the closing phenylalanine or tryptophan.

J gene	V gene	CDR3 length	CDR3 protein
TRBJ1-4	TRBV25-1	14	CASSARTGNEKLFF
TRBJ1-5	TRBV4-1	16	CASSQIPGQGSQPQHF
TRBJ2-3	TRBV5-6	17	CASSRLAGESHTDTQYF
TRBJ2-5	TRBV7-2	16	CASSMGLAGPPATQYF
TRBJ2-7	TRBV5-8	11	CASSLVYEQYF
TRBJ2-1	TRBV19	15	CASSPTDSSYNEQFF
TRBJ1-2	TRBV7-9	14	CASSLTTANYGYTF
TRBJ1-2	TRBV7-8	15	CASSSSTGPNYGYTF
TRBJ1-5	TRBV6-5	14	CASSYERQRGPQHF
TRBJ2-1	TRBV15	17	CATSRDLGGASTGEQFF
TRBJ1-5	TRBV6-5	14	CASSYRQGNQPQHF
TRBJ2-7	TRBV30	14	CAANSDRSLYEQYF
TRBJ2-7	TRBV18	15	CASSPGQGAIGEQYF
TRBJ2-1	TRBV7-6	12	CASSNLGAEQFF
TRBJ1-2	TRBV6-4	13	CASSDGENYGYTF
TRBJ1-4	TRBV6-6	12	CASKATNEKLFF
TRBJ1-2	TRBV5-1	14	CASSLGGGSYGYTF
TRBJ2-7	TRBV2	12	CASRTPVHEQYF
TRBJ2-5	TRBV11-2	14	CASSLGGRVETQYF
TRBJ1-1	TRBV2	15	CARQGARGLNTEAFF
TRBJ1-4	TRBV6-6	15	CASSYSPGAVEKLFF
TRBJ2-3	TRBV2	14	CASSYRGFTDTQYF
TRBJ2-5	TRBV7-9	15	CASYRGLSRQETQYF
TRBJ1-2	TRBV6-5	12	CASSYGGHGYTF
TRBJ2-7	TRBV5-1	11	CASSFGYEQYF
TRBJ1-5	TRBV11-2	15	CASSLVAGGTQPQHF
TRBJ1-1	TRBV4-1	16	CASSPKDQGYLAEAFF
TRBJ2-7	TRBV5-1	14	CASSLGGTGKSWYF
TRBJ1-5	TRBV19	14	CASSIDRPNQPQHF
TRBJ1-2	TRBV11-2	13	CASSVDRADGYTF
TRBJ1-2	TRBV19	13	CASSDGRGYGYTF
TRBJ1-2	TRBV5-1	13	CASSTGTGNGYTF